What follows describes a single TCR beta chain. The repertoire was sequenced with immunoSEQ multiplex PCR; TCRdb's copy has only in-frame clones and lacks some. The profile shows a few hundred thousand clones, 88% of them singletons. This specimen comes from a study of blood T cell repertoires in COVID-19. Overall study: Sources were T cells, B-cell-depleted T cells, or PBMCs; the material itself was cDNA or gDNA.

This CDR3 has 15 residues. The V end was cut by 6 bases, the J end by 1 base, with 15 bases between. The germline CDR1 and CDR2 sequences are MNHEY and SMNVEV (reference sequence). This receptor was obtained from a woman aged 30 to 39 with acute or convalescent COVID-19. V gene TRBV27 combines with J gene TRBJ1-1; possible D gene TRBD1, 6 bases. Sequencing used peripheral blood. The CDR3 sequence: CASRRTAIQNTEAFF. The CDR3 nucleotides are TGTGCCAGCAGACGGACAGCGATACAGAACACTGAAGCTTTCTTT.